This T cell receptor beta chain was profiled in a study of Ad26.COV2.S vaccination and SARS-CoV-2 variants. Trimming removed 6 bases at V and 2 bases at J, with 10 bases between. Germline V lookup: CDR1 ENHRY, CDR2 SYGVKD. The CDR3 is made up of 14 amino acids. Generated by immunoSEQ multiplex PCR, the TCRdb table keeps only in-frame clones and is missing some. The data contain 450,000 to 550,000 clones, roughly nine tenths of them singletons. Treatment described: over 15 received Ad26.COV2.S at low or high dose, single or two shots; 5 received placebo; per-sample allocation not given. Material that was analyzed had been drawn on day 63 after the first vaccine or placebo injection.

The gene calls are TRBV10-3 and TRBJ2-2; weak D call: TRBD1 (6 bases). The TCR was taken from a person aged 18 to 65 who received the Ad26.COV2.S COVID-19 vaccine or a placebo. The sample here was peripheral blood, taken in a trial of Ad26.COV2.S vaccine versus placebo. CDR3 DNA sequence: TGTGCCATCAGAAGGACAGAAAACACCGGGGAGCTGTTTTTT. Translating gives CAIRRTENTGELFF.